Following are 10 T cell receptor beta chains from one sample sequenced in a study of T cells in Graves' hyperthyroidism and ophthalmopathy. TCR beta CDR3 sequences were amplified from RNA transcripts. The study used the HTBI primer set for a first-round RT-PCR of the TCR CDR3. MiXCR was run by TCRdb on the multiplex PCR reads, yielding one entry per CDR3 protein. Of roughly 380,000 distinct CDR3 sequences listed, around 13% are singletons. The sample comprised blood. The source is a young woman with Graves' hyperthyroidism.

A few counts support this clonotype. CDR3 amino acids: CASSQYGQWGTDTQYF. CDR3 nucleotide sequence: TGTGCCAGCAGCCAATATGGACAGTGGGGGACAGATACGCAGTATTTT. The chain carries TRBV3-1 and TRBJ2-3, with a possible D match to TRBD1 (6 bases). V was cut by 2 bases and J by 3 bases, with 15 bases left in between. Germline CDR1 LGHDT, CDR2 YNNKEL (reference sequence). CDR3 size: 16 residues.

J is TRBJ2-7 and V is TRBV20-1; TRBD1 aligns across 7 bases. Trimming removed 8 bases from V and 6 bases from J; junction bases left unmatched: 10. CDR3 length: 12 amino acids. CDR1 is DFQATT, CDR2 SNEGSKA, per germline (reference sequence). Here the CDR3 reads CSISPTGLEQYF. The CDR3 DNA reads TGCAGTATTTCCCCGACAGGGCTCGAGCAGTACTTC.

Only a few counts were recorded for this clonotype. V and J are TRBV5-1 and TRBJ2-6; 10 bases line up with TRBD1. CDR1 SGHRS and CDR2 YFSETQ come from the germline V gene. V lost 3 bases and J lost 0; bases outside the gene matches: 6. This CDR3 has 18 amino acids. CDR3 sequence (DNA): TGCGCCAGCAGCTCTGGACAGGGGGGTGTCTCTGGGGCCAACGTCCTGACTTTC. It encodes CASSSGQGGVSGANVLTF. Full variable domain (rest looked up from reference TRBV5-1 and TRBJ2-6): KAGVTQTPRYLIKTRGQQVTLSCSPISGHRSVSWYQQTPGQGLQFLFEYFSETQRNKGNFPGRFSGRQFSNSRSEMNVSTLELGDSALYLCASSSGQGGVSGANVLTFGAGSRLTVL.

The rearrangement uses TRBV19 and TRBJ2-7, with a tentative D call TRBD2 (6 bases). Trimming took off 6 bases at V and 2 bases at J, with 11 bases between the two ends. CDR1 and CDR2 (germline): LNHDA, SQIVND (reference sequence). This CDR3 has 13 residues. The CDR3, as DNA: TGTGCCAGTAGAGGGACTGAAGCCTACGAGCAGTACTTC. Amino acid sequence: CASRGTEAYEQYF.

This clonotype was seen at least ten times. CDR3 bases: TGTGCCAGCAGCTTAAGCAGCTCCATTGCATACAATGAGCAGTTCTTC. This encodes CASSLSSSIAYNEQFF. The chain employs TRBV11-2 and TRBJ2-1, with D uncertain. The CDR3 spans 16 residues. The ends were cut back, 2 bases at V and 4 bases at J, with 15 bases in the middle. The germline gives CDR1 SGHAT, CDR2 FQNNGV. The complete variable domain, with remaining parts taken from reference TRBV11-2 and TRBJ2-1, reads EAGVAQSPRYKIIEKRQSVAFWCNPISGHATLYWYQQILGQGPKLLIQFQNNGVVDDSQLPKDRFSAERLKGVDSTLKIQPAKLEDSAVYLCASSLSSSIAYNEQFFGPGTRLTVL.

The sample holds many counts of this clonotype. The genes are TRBV18 and TRBJ2-1; weak D call: TRBD1 (5 bases). The CDR3 is 18 amino acids. Germline CDR1 and CDR2: KGHSH and LQKENI. V dropped 0 bases and J dropped 0 bases, with 15 bases sitting between them. The CDR3 reads CASSPPQGRRGSYNEQFF. CDR3 bases: TGTGCCAGCTCACCACCCCAGGGAAGAAGGGGCTCCTACAATGAGCAGTTCTTC.

This clonotype came up a few times. The chain links TRBV19 to TRBJ2-7; 12 bases match TRBD1. The trim removed 6 bases at V and 6 bases at J, leaving 3 bases unmatched. The CDR3 has 13 residues. Germline V gene lookup returns CDR1 LNHDA and CDR2 SQIVND (reference sequence). The chain's CDR3 is CASSRGQGAEQYF. As DNA, the CDR3 is TGTGCCAGTAGCAGGGGACAGGGGGCCGAGCAGTACTTC.

This clonotype was observed many times. The rearrangement links TRBV3-1 to TRBJ2-5; no definite D call. The CDR3 runs to 13 residues. Germline CDR1 is LGHDT and CDR2 is YNNKEL (reference sequence). V was clipped by 0 bases and J by 7 bases, with 9 bases between them. The CDR3 loop reads CASSQDARATQYF. The CDR3 DNA follows: TGTGCCAGCAGCCAAGACGCAAGGGCGACCCAGTACTTC.

This clonotype was observed a few times. V and J are TRBV6-1 and TRBJ1-2; D uncertain. This CDR3 has 14 residues. CDR1 and CDR2 from the germline V gene are MNHNS and SASEGT. V lost 5 bases and J lost 1, with 11 bases in between. CDR3 in amino acids: CASSPAFDNYGYTF. DNA for the CDR3: TGTGCCAGCAGTCCCGCTTTCGATAACTATGGCTACACCTTC.

This clonotype was counted many times. This chain joins TRBV10-3 and TRBJ1-1; D unresolved. Germline V gene sequence: CDR1 ENHRY, CDR2 SYGVKD. This CDR3 has 11 residues. V was pared by 6 bases and J by 1 base, with 3 bases between. Written as DNA, the CDR3 is TGTGCCATCAGAGAGAACACTGAAGCTTTCTTT. This translates into CAIRENTEAFF.